The T cell receptor (beta chain) described here comes from a study of radiotherapy plus CTLA-4 blockade in lung cancer. CDR3 length: 13 amino acids. Trimming at V came to 0 bases and at J to 11 bases, leaving 6 bases not matched to a gene. The V gene's germline CDR1 is SGHTA and CDR2 FQGNSA. Data came from immunoSEQ multiplex PCR; TCRdb stores just in-frame clones and leaves some out. The repertoire includes about 49,000 clones, about 88% of them detected once, and less than 9.5% sits in the top ten. This sequence was found in a human donor with non-small cell lung cancer whose response to radiotherapy plus ipilimumab could not be evaluated. The chain carries TRBV7-2 and TRBJ2-5; 7 nucleotides agree with TRBD1. Here the sequenced sample was peripheral blood, taken from a patient treated with radiotherapy plus ipilimumab. The CDR3 nucleotides are TGTGCCAGCAGCTTAGCTCCTCCGGGACAGCAGTACTTC. Amino acids: CASSLAPPGQQYF.